A single sample gave rise to the 8 T cell receptor beta chains below, sequenced in a study of CD8+ T cells in alopecia areata. Reverse transcription of extracted RNA yielded cDNA, which provided the sequencing template. The repertoire was sequenced with immunoSEQ multiplex PCR; TCRdb's copy has only in-frame clones and lacks some. Among hundreds of thousands of clones listed, around 62% were seen once. The sequencing used CD4+ T cells sorted from blood, collected at week 0. All receptors derive from a human donor with alopecia areata.

The V and J genes are TRBV29-1 and TRBJ1-2; the D is unclear. V was trimmed by 8 bases and J by 8 bases, leaving 21 bases between them. Germline V gene data show CDR1 as SQVTM and CDR2 as ANQGSEA. The CDR3 extends over 13 amino acids. This chain's CDR3 is CSYNDFGREGYTF. Written as DNA, the CDR3 is TGCAGCTACAATGACTTCGGGAGGGAAGGCTACACCTTC.

This clone has just a few counts. The chain recombines TRBV5-1 with TRBJ2-1; tentatively, D is TRBD2 (5 bases). CDR3 length: 13 residues. From germline, CDR1 is SGHRS and CDR2 YFSETQ. With 4 bases removed from V and 2 bases from J, the gap between germline ends came to 7 bases. CDR3 sequence: CASSGGAYNEQFF. The CDR3 DNA is TGCGCCAGCAGCGGAGGAGCCTACAATGAGCAGTTCTTC.

There are a few counts of this clone. The chain has TRBV19 and TRBJ1-5; D gene uncertain. The CDR3 consists of 14 residues. V was cut by 5 bases and J by 6 bases, with 14 bases left in between. CDR1 is LNHDA, CDR2 SQIVND, per germline (reference sequence). For the CDR3, the DNA is TGTGCCAGTAGTTACCGGGGAGGCTCTCAGCCCCAGCATTTT. Translating it yields CASSYRGGSQPQHF.

The chain employs TRBV27 and TRBJ1-4; 7 nucleotides align to TRBD1. There are 15 residues in the CDR3. After removal of 4 bases from V and 2 bases from J, the junction contained 4 bases not matched to a gene. CDR1 MNHEY and CDR2 SMNVEV come from the germline V gene (reference sequence). The CDR3 is CASSSIQGTNEKLFF. The DNA for the CDR3 is TGTGCCAGCAGTTCAATACAGGGGACTAATGAAAAACTGTTTTTT. The variable domain in full, with the rest retrieved from reference TRBV27 and TRBJ1-4, is EAQVTQNPRYLITVTGKKLTVTCSQNMNHEYMSWYRQDPGLGLRQIYYSMNVEVTDKGDVPEGYKVSRKEKRNFPLILESPSPNQTSLYFCASSSIQGTNEKLFFGSGTQLSVL.

The CDR3 DNA is TGTGCCTGGAGCCGGGAACAGCGAAACACCTTC. Protein product: CAWSREQRNTF. The V and J genes are TRBV30 and TRBJ1-2; no clear D. Per the germline V gene, CDR1 is GTSNPN and CDR2 is SVGIG (reference sequence). This CDR3 is built from 11 residues. Deletions cut 3 bases from V and 12 bases from J, with 14 bases between.

This rearrangement joins TRBV6-5 to TRBJ1-6; D gene unclear. Germline V gene data show CDR1 as MNHEY and CDR2 as SVGAGI. This CDR3 has 12 amino acids. V was clipped by 8 bases and J by 14 bases, with 16 bases between them. Written as DNA, the CDR3 is TGTGCCAGCGGGAGCTTCGCCCTGGCCCTCCACTTT. Its protein is CASGSFALALHF.

This chain links TRBV9 with TRBJ2-1; TRBD1 is a possible D gene (5 bases). The ends were cut back, 0 bases at V and 4 bases at J, with 8 bases in the middle. This CDR3 comprises 14 residues. Germline V gives CDR1 SGDLS, CDR2 YYNGEE. CDR3 in DNA: TGTGCCAGCAGCGTAGGGGGCCGATACAATGAGCAGTTCTTC. This translates into CASSVGGRYNEQFF.

This clone was seen a few times. The V and J genes are TRBV7-9 and TRBJ1-2, with D unresolved. The ends were cut back, 5 bases at V and 4 bases at J, with 8 bases in the middle. Germline CDR1 is SEHNR and CDR2 is FQNEAQ (reference sequence). This CDR3 region has 12 residues. The CDR3 nucleotides read TGTGCCAGCAGCGTGTTCGGCTATGGCTACACCTTC. Translation: CASSVFGYGYTF.